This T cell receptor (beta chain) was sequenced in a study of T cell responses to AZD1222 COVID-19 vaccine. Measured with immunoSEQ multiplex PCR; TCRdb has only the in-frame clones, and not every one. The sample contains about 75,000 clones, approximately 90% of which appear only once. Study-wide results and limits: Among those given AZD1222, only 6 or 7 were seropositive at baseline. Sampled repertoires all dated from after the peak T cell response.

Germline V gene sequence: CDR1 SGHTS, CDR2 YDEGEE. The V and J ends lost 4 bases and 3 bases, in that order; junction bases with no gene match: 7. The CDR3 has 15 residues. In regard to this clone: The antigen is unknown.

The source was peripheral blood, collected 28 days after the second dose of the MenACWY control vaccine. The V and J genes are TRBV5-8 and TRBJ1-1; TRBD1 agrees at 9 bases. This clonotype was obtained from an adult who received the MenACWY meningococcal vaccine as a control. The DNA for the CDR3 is TGTGCCAGCAGCCCCGGGACAGGGTTAGACACTGAAGCTTTCTTT. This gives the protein CASSPGTGLDTEAFF. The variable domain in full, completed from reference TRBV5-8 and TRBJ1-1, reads EAGVTQSPTHLIKTRGQQATLRCSPISGHTSVYWYQQALGLGLQFLLWYDEGEERNRGNFPPRFSGRQFPNYSSELNVNALELEDSALYLCASSPGTGLDTEAFFGQGTRLTVV.